The 27 T cell receptor beta chains reported below all come from one sample, sequenced in a study of vaccination and CD4 T cells after COVID-19. These receptors are not linked to any known antigen. With the Oncomine TCR Beta short-read assay, DNA from cultured CD4+ T cells was sequenced. TCRdb re-derived calls from the PCR reads in MiXCR, one entry per CDR3 protein. Among more than 9,500 distinct CDR3 sequences listed, 40% to 60% were seen once. The treatment was: approximately 10-day PBMC culture with coronavirus spike peptide pools or control peptides (ViraFEST assay). Sequences were obtained from CD4+ T cells from blood, cultured in vitro. Every receptor here comes from a human donor who had recovered from COVID-19.

The chain couples TRBV20-1 to TRBJ1-3; D gene uncertain. Per the germline V gene, CDR1 is DFQATT and CDR2 is SNEGSKA (reference sequence). This CDR3 comprises 14 residues. V gave up 6 bases and J gave up 0 bases, with 12 bases separating them. The CDR3 sequence: CSAPDATSGNTIYF. CDR3 in DNA: TGCAGTGCCCCCGACGCCACCTCTGGAAACACCATATATTTT.

The chain recombines TRBV5-1 with TRBJ1-3; D might be TRBD1 (5 bases). CDR3 length: 15 amino acids. The germline V gene has CDR1 SGHRS and CDR2 YFSETQ. The V gene lost 0 bases and the J gene lost 4 bases, with 11 bases spanning the gap. CDR3 nucleotide sequence: TGCGCCAGCAGCTTGGATGGGGCACAGGGAAACACCATATATTTT. It encodes CASSLDGAQGNTIYF.

This chain joins TRBV19 and TRBJ1-1, with D possibly TRBD1 on 5 matching bases. CDR1 and CDR2 from the germline V gene are LNHDA and SQIVND (reference sequence). V was shortened by 11 bases and J by 4 bases, with 20 bases between the two germline ends. The CDR3 consists of 14 residues. CDR3 sequence (DNA): TGTGCCGTCCAACGGGTGGGGGGAGCCACTGAAGCTTTCTTT. It yields the protein CAVQRVGGATEAFF.

On this clonotype itself: One end of the junction fails to match germline, which may point to a read error. The chain couples TRBV7-7 to TRBJ2-5; perhaps TRBD2 as D (5 bases). Germline CDR1 reads SSHAT; CDR2 reads FNYEAQ (reference sequence). There are 12 residues in the CDR3. CDR3 sequence: CASSSEGETQYF. As DNA, the CDR3 is TGTGCTAGCAGCTCCGAGGGAGAGACCCAGTACTTC.

The chain has TRBV12-3 or TRBV12-4 and TRBJ2-1, with 9 positions matching TRBD2. CDR3 length: 15 residues. The V and J ends lost 5 bases and 6 bases, in that order; junction bases with no gene match: 8. The CDR3 sequence: CASSAGASGVNEQFF. As DNA, the CDR3 is TGTGCCAGCAGTGCCGGGGCTAGCGGGGTCAATGAGCAGTTCTTC.

This clonotype was picked up a small number of times. The chain combines TRBV7-9 with TRBJ1-2; D gene uncertain. Germline V CDR1 and CDR2: SEHNR, FQNEAQ (reference sequence). This CDR3 spans 15 amino acids. V lost 1 base to trimming and J lost 1 base, with 10 bases between them. In DNA, the CDR3 is TGTGCCAGCAGCTTAGAAGGCAGTTTTAACTATGGCTACACCTTC. Its translation is CASSLEGSFNYGYTF.

This chain connects TRBV6-1 to TRBJ1-5, with a tentative D call TRBD1 (6 bases). The V end was cut by 6 bases, the J end by 9 bases, with 15 bases between. The germline CDR1 and CDR2 sequences are MNHNS and SASEGT. The CDR3 totals 13 residues. DNA of the CDR3: TGTGCCAGCAGGCCTAGACAGGATCCGCCCCAGCATTTT. Translating gives CASRPRQDPPQHF.

This chain joins TRBV27 and TRBJ1-5, with D uncertain. The CDR3 has 15 amino acids. The V gene's germline CDR1 is MNHEY and CDR2 SMNVEV (reference sequence). V dropped 2 bases and J dropped 3 bases, with 11 bases sitting between them. CDR3 region: CASSLTRQVNQPQHF. The CDR3, as DNA: TGTGCCAGCAGTTTAACCAGACAAGTCAATCAGCCCCAGCATTTT.

This sequence joins TRBV6-1 and TRBJ2-2, with a tentative D call TRBD2 (7 bases). The CDR3 extends over 15 amino acids. The germline CDR1 and CDR2 sequences are MNHNS and SASEGT. Trimming cost V 5 bases and J 4 bases, with 14 bases left between them. As DNA, the CDR3 is TGTGCCAGCAGTCCCGCGGGGGCCATCACCGGGGAGCTGTTTTTT. Translation gives CASSPAGAITGELFF.

V usage is TRBV4-1 and J usage is TRBJ1-6; TRBD1 aligns across 7 bases. The CDR3 has 14 residues. Germline V lookup: CDR1 MGHRA, CDR2 YSYEKL. The trim removed 4 bases at V and 6 bases at J, leaving 3 bases unmatched. The CDR3, as DNA: TGCGCCAGCAGCCTGGACAGGAGTAATTCACCCCTCCACTTT. Its protein product is CASSLDRSNSPLHF.

J is TRBJ1-5 and V is TRBV19; D possibly corresponds to TRBD1 (6 bases). CDR1 and CDR2 from the germline V gene are LNHDA and SQIVND (reference sequence). Trimming removed 9 bases at V and 0 bases at J, with 18 bases between. The CDR3 loop spans 16 amino acids. The CDR3 sequence: CASRSYTGNSNQPQHF. In DNA form, the CDR3 reads TGTGCCAGCCGGTCTTATACAGGGAATAGCAATCAGCCCCAGCATTTT.

The chain links TRBV6-1 to TRBJ1-2; TRBD1 might be the D (6 bases). The CDR3 is made up of 13 amino acids. Deletions cut 8 bases from V and 6 bases from J, with 16 bases between. In germline, CDR1 is MNHNS, CDR2 SASEGT. CDR3 sequence: CASLGGQTDGYTF. The CDR3 DNA follows: TGTGCCAGCCTGGGGGGGCAGACCGATGGCTACACCTTC.

V and J are TRBV7-8 and TRBJ1-2, with D perhaps TRBD1 (5 bases). The length of the CDR3 is 18 residues. Germline V gene lookup returns CDR1 SGHVS and CDR2 FQNEAQ. The V and J ends lost 2 bases and 5 bases respectively, with 24 bases between them. This CDR3 reads CASSLTVSGLRPGYGYTF. As DNA, the CDR3 is TGTGCCAGCAGCTTAACTGTGTCGGGACTACGGCCTGGGTATGGCTACACCTTC.

V gene TRBV19 combines with J gene TRBJ1-2; D not resolved. V gave up 5 bases and J gave up 0 bases, with 7 bases separating them. The CDR3 length is 13 residues. Germline CDR1 is LNHDA and CDR2 is SQIVND (reference sequence). Written as DNA, the CDR3 is TGTGCCAGTAGTGTCACACCTAACTATGGCTACACCTTC. Protein product: CASSVTPNYGYTF.

The chain joins TRBV11-2 to TRBJ2-7, with D unclear. Trimming cost V 4 bases and J 3 bases, with 10 bases left between them. From germline, CDR1 is SGHAT and CDR2 FQNNGV. The CDR3 consists of 13 residues. CDR3 DNA: TGTGCCAGCAGCTCCCTTCGACACTACGAGCAGTACTTC. Translating gives CASSSLRHYEQYF.

J is TRBJ1-5 and V is TRBV5-5; the D is unclear. Germline CDR1 and CDR2: SGHKS and YYEKEE (reference sequence). V lost 0 bases and J lost 1, with 8 bases in between. CDR3 size: 15 residues. The CDR3 DNA reads TGTGCCAGCAGCTTGGGTCTGGTGAGCAATCAGCCCCAGCATTTT. It translates to CASSLGLVSNQPQHF.

This clonotype was found a few times. The rearrangement links TRBV6-1 to TRBJ1-6; D perhaps matches TRBD1 (6 bases). Per the germline V gene, CDR1 is MNHNS and CDR2 is SASEGT. V lost 1 base, J lost 8 bases, and 9 bases lay in between. The CDR3 is 14 amino acids. The DNA for the CDR3 is TGTGCCAGCAGTGAAGGGGGGGCCCATTCACCCCTCCACTTT. Encoded protein: CASSEGGAHSPLHF.

The rearrangement uses TRBV6-2 or TRBV6-3 and TRBJ2-1; the D gene could be TRBD1 or TRBD2 (5 bases each). V was clipped by 4 bases and J by 2 bases, with 9 bases between them. The CDR3 has 14 amino acids. The germline CDR1 and CDR2 sequences are MNHEY and SVGEGT. CDR3 loop: CASSFRGPYNEQFF. The CDR3 bases are TGTGCCAGCAGTTTCCGGGGCCCCTACAATGAGCAGTTCTTC.

This clonotype is categorized as medium-sized (0.01 to 0.1%). This chain uses TRBV6-5 with TRBJ1-2; D perhaps matches TRBD1 (5 bases). The V and J ends lost 0 bases and 6 bases respectively, with 14 bases between them. This CDR3 comprises 15 residues. Germline V lookup: CDR1 MNHEY, CDR2 SVGAGI. DNA for the CDR3: TGTGCCAGCAGTTACTCGGGAGGGGATCTCGATGGCTACACCTTC. The encoded protein is CASSYSGGDLDGYTF.

Worth noting for this clonotype: This sequence is one base from a far larger clone and is likely a read error. The chain links TRBV11-2 to TRBJ2-1; 7 bases are a match to TRBD2. This CDR3 comprises 17 residues. Unmatched junction bases numbered 16, after V lost 3 bases and J lost 8 bases. Germline assignment: CDR1 SGHAT and CDR2 FQNNGV. CDR3 nucleotide sequence: TGTGCCAGCAGCTTGAGAGCCCGGGGGGACTTATACCATGAGCAGTTCTTC. Its protein is CASSLRARGDLYHEQFF. The full variable domain, with the rest looked up from reference TRBV11-2 and TRBJ2-1, is EAGVAQSPRYKIIEKRQSVAFWCNPISGHATLYWYQQILGQGPKLLIQFQNNGVVDDSQLPKDRFSAERLKGVDSTLKIQPAKLEDSAVYLCASSLRARGDLYHEQFFGPGTRLTVL.

The gene calls are TRBV20-1 and TRBJ1-4; 7 positions match TRBD1. CDR3 length: 13 amino acids. Losses at the gene ends were 3 bases for V and 7 bases for J; bases not matched to a gene: 5. Germline loops: CDR1 DFQATT, CDR2 SNEGSKA (reference sequence). CDR3 region: CSARTPGGEKLFF. The CDR3 DNA is TGCAGTGCTAGGACTCCAGGGGGTGAAAAACTGTTTTTT.

The chain is built from TRBV7-9 and TRBJ2-6, with D possibly TRBD1 on 5 matching bases. Germline V gives CDR1 SEHNR, CDR2 FQNEAQ (reference sequence). Trimming removed 3 bases at V and 5 bases at J, with 11 bases between. The CDR3 extends over 15 amino acids. CDR3 nucleotides: TGTGCCAGCAGCTTTCAGGGAAGAAGGGCCAACGTCCTGACTTTC. This encodes CASSFQGRRANVLTF.

V gene TRBV24-1 combines with J gene TRBJ2-5, with D tentatively TRBD2 (6 bases). Trimming left V 5 bases short and J 3 bases short, with 9 bases between. CDR3 length: 13 amino acids. Per germline, CDR1 KGHDR and CDR2 SFDVKD. The CDR3 loop reads CATSGPGEETQYF. CDR3 bases: TGTGCCACCAGTGGCCCGGGGGAAGAGACCCAGTACTTC.

The chain recombines TRBV30 with TRBJ2-5; tentatively, D is TRBD2 (6 bases). CDR3 size: 15 residues. The V end lost 0 bases, the J end lost 5 bases, and 16 bases lay between the germline ends. Germline CDR1 is GTSNPN and CDR2 is SVGIG (reference sequence). The CDR3 bases are TGTGCCTGGAGTGTGTTGGGACTTTCCGCCGAGACCCAGTACTTC. It specifies CAWSVLGLSAETQYF.

The V gene is TRBV11-2, the J gene TRBJ2-1; D unclear. The germline gives CDR1 SGHAT, CDR2 FQNNGV. Trimming left V 5 bases short and J 12 bases short, with 11 bases between. The CDR3 runs 11 residues. The CDR3: CASSPGTMQFF. The DNA of the CDR3 is TGTGCCAGCAGCCCCGGTACTATGCAGTTCTTC.

The chain combines TRBV12-3 or TRBV12-4 with TRBJ1-5, with no clear D. This CDR3 is 15 amino acids long. With 2 bases removed from V and 5 bases from J, the gap between germline ends came to 13 bases. CDR3 bases: TGTGCCAGCAGTTTATCTCGCACCAACCATCAGCCCCAGCATTTT. As protein: CASSLSRTNHQPQHF.

In this sample, this clonotype turned up a few times. The gene calls are TRBV2 and TRBJ1-2; 7 nucleotides align to TRBD1. Looked up from germline, CDR1 is SNHLY and CDR2 is FYNNEI. The CDR3 consists of 14 residues. V lost 4 bases to trimming and J lost 2 bases; unmatched junction nucleotides: 4. In nucleotides, the CDR3 is TGTGCCAGCAGTGGGGACAGTGGAAACTATGGCTACACCTTC. Its translation: CASSGDSGNYGYTF.